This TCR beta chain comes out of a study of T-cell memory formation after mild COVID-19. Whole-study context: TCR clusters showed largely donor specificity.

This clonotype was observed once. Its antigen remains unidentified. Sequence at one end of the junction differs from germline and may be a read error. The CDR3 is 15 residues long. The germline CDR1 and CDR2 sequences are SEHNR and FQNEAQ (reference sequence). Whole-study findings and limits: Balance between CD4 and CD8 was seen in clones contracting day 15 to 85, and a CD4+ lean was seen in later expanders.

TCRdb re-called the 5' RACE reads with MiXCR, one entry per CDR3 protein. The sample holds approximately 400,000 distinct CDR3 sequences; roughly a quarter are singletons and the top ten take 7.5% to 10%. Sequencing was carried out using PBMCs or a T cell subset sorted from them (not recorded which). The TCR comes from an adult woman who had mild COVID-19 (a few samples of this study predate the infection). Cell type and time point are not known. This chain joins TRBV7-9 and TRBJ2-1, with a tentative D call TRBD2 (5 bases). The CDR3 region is CASSLGSGAGNEQFF. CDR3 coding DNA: TGTGCCAGCAGTTTAGGGTCCGGTGCGGGCAATGAGCAGTTCTTC.